These 24 T cell receptor beta chains originate from one sample sequenced in a study of cytomegalovirus exposure and HLA in healthy donors. Both 60 Vbeta primers and 13 Jbeta primers went into the PCR. Repertoires were generated with immunoSEQ multiplex PCR, while TCRdb's copy carries only in-frame clones and drops some. The profile covers 150,000 or so clones, with roughly 80% appearing a single time and around 4.3% taken by the ten largest. Material: PBMCs. All receptors come from a man aged 50-59 years in good health and CMV-seropositive.

The V and J genes are TRBV30 and TRBJ2-3; the D gene is possibly TRBD2 (5 bases). V lost 4 bases to trimming and J lost 2 bases, with 16 bases between them. The CDR3 sequence is 15 residues long. In germline, CDR1 is GTSNPN, CDR2 SVGIG (reference sequence). The CDR3 is CAWKSGNLITDTQYF. The CDR3 nucleotides read TGTGCCTGGAAGAGCGGTAACCTCATCACAGATACGCAGTATTTT.

V and J are TRBV29-1 and TRBJ2-7; tentatively, D is TRBD1 (5 bases). Germline V lookup: CDR1 SQVTM, CDR2 ANQGSEA. The CDR3 spans 12 residues. Trimming took off 2 bases at V and 2 bases at J, with 7 bases between the two ends. This CDR3 is CSVETDTYEQYF. The CDR3 region has the DNA TGCAGCGTTGAAACGGACACCTACGAGCAGTACTTC.

The chain is built from TRBV30 and TRBJ1-2; tentatively, D is TRBD1 (6 bases). Trimming took off 5 bases at V and 2 bases at J, with 9 bases between the two ends. Germline V CDR1 and CDR2: GTSNPN, SVGIG (reference sequence). This CDR3 contains 12 residues. The CDR3 nucleotides are TGTGCCTGGTCAACAGGGAACTATGGCTACACCTTC. This codes for CAWSTGNYGYTF.

The chain combines TRBV7-8 with TRBJ2-7; the D is unclear. This CDR3 has 16 residues. V dropped 0 bases and J dropped 1 base, with 13 bases sitting between them. Looked up from germline, CDR1 is SGHVS and CDR2 is FQNEAQ. The CDR3 DNA reads as TGTGCCAGCAGCTTAGCGCGCAGCGACCGATCCTACGAGCAGTACTTC. This sequence encodes CASSLARSDRSYEQYF.

The table lists this clone with a few counts. The chain uses TRBV5-1 and TRBJ2-2; D unresolved. This CDR3 is 14 amino acids long. The V gene lost 0 bases and the J gene lost 1 base, with 4 bases spanning the gap. Germline V lookup: CDR1 SGHRS, CDR2 YFSETQ. The CDR3 sequence: CASSLGGNTGELFF. CDR3 bases: TGCGCCAGCAGCTTGGGAGGGAACACCGGGGAGCTGTTTTTT.

This sequence joins TRBV2 and TRBJ2-5; 11 bases align to TRBD2. Gene TRBJ2-7 matches the end of the DNA better, so the J call may be wrong. The CDR3 extends over 16 amino acids. Germline-derived CDR1 and CDR2 are SNHLY and FYNNEI. The CDR3 here is CASSDPLAGATYEQYF. The CDR3 coding sequence is TGTGCCAGCAGTGACCCACTAGCGGGAGCCACCTACGAGCAGTACTTC.

This clone turned up a few times. V and J are TRBV6-5 and TRBJ1-1; TRBD1 aligns across 7 bases. With V trimmed by 7 bases and J by 0 bases, 5 bases remained unmatched. There are 14 residues in the CDR3. Germline V lookup: CDR1 MNHEY, CDR2 SVGAGI. DNA of the CDR3: TGTGCCAGCACTAAACAGGGGATGAACACTGAAGCTTTCTTT. Amino acids: CASTKQGMNTEAFF.

The chain couples TRBV15 to TRBJ2-7; TRBD2 matches at 8 bases. The J segment lost 3 bases and the V segment lost 1 base, leaving 5 bases of the junction unmatched. Germline V gives CDR1 LNHNV, CDR2 YYDKDF (reference sequence). The CDR3 is made up of 15 amino acids. CDR3 sequence (DNA): TGTGCCACCAGCAGAGGACCAGCGGGAGTCTACGAGCAGTACTTC. It translates to CATSRGPAGVYEQYF.

The CDR3 DNA reads as TGTGCCAGCGGGGGACAGGGCTTGGGTAACTATGGCTACACCTTC. This sequence encodes CASGGQGLGNYGYTF. The genes are TRBV19 and TRBJ1-2; 9 bases line up with TRBD1. There are 15 residues in the CDR3. Germline CDR1 LNHDA, CDR2 SQIVND (reference sequence). The V gene end was trimmed by 9 bases and the J gene end by 1 base; junction bases not matched to a gene: 9. Together with reference TRBV19 and TRBJ1-2, the CDR3 gives the full variable domain: DGGITQSPKYLFRKEGQNVTLSCEQNLNHDAMYWYRQDPGQGLRLIYYSQIVNDFQKGDIAEGYSVSREKKESFPLTVTSAQKNPTAFYLCASGGQGLGNYGYTFGSGTRLTVV.

This chain links TRBV28 with TRBJ2-4, with 8 bases matching TRBD1. The CDR3 is 17 residues long. Unmatched junction bases numbered 11, after V lost 2 bases and J lost 5 bases. The germline V gene has CDR1 MDHEN and CDR2 SYDVKM. CDR3 sequence: CASSLVPQGAFQNIQYF. In nucleotides, the CDR3 is TGTGCCAGCAGTTTAGTTCCCCAGGGGGCTTTCCAAAACATTCAGTACTTC.

The rearrangement uses TRBV28 and TRBJ1-2, with 9 bases fitting TRBD1. Germline V gene sequence: CDR1 MDHEN, CDR2 SYDVKM. With V trimmed by 3 bases and J by 4 bases, 3 bases remained unmatched. The CDR3 consists of 14 residues. CDR3 bases: TGTGCCAGCAGTTTCCGACAGGGGGTCTATGGCTACACCTTC. Encoded protein: CASSFRQGVYGYTF.

The genes are TRBV7-6 and TRBJ2-3; the D is unclear. Trimming pared 1 base from V and 8 bases from J, leaving 10 bases between. Germline CDR1 and CDR2: SGHVS and FNYEAQ. The CDR3 extends over 13 amino acids. Written as DNA, the CDR3 is TGTGCCAGCAGCTTAGGCGGTAGCCTTACGCAGTATTTT. Translating gives CASSLGGSLTQYF. The full variable domain, in which reference TRBV7-6 and TRBJ2-3 provide the parts outside the CDR3, is GAGVSQSPRYKVTKRGQDVALRCDPISGHVSLYWYRQALGQGPEFLTYFNYEAQQDKSGLPNDRFSAERPEGSISTLTIQRTEQRDSAMYRCASSLGGSLTQYFGPGTRLTVL.

This rearrangement joins TRBV13 to TRBJ2-5; 8 bases match TRBD2. Per the germline V gene, CDR1 is PRHDT and CDR2 is FYEKMQ (reference sequence). CDR3 length: 15 residues. V gave up 0 bases and J gave up 4 bases; unmatched junction bases: 4. CDR3 residues: CASSLGAGEVETQYF. The CDR3 DNA reads TGTGCCAGCAGCTTAGGAGCGGGAGAGGTAGAGACCCAGTACTTC. The full variable domain, completed using reference TRBV13 and TRBJ2-5, is AAGVIQSPRHLIKEKRETATLKCYPIPRHDTVYWYQQGPGQDPQFLISFYEKMQSDKGSIPDRFSAQQFSDYHSELNMSSLELGDSALYFCASSLGAGEVETQYFGPGTRLLVL.

The chain joins TRBV27 to TRBJ2-3; 7 positions match TRBD1. V lost 2 bases, J lost 0 bases, and 17 bases stayed unmatched. CDR3 length equals 20 residues. Germline values: CDR1 MNHEY, CDR2 SMNVEV (reference sequence). The CDR3 loop reads CASSLGVGQANQFSTDTQYF. In DNA form, the CDR3 reads TGTGCCAGCAGTTTAGGGGTTGGACAGGCCAACCAATTTAGCACAGATACGCAGTATTTT.

As DNA, the CDR3 is TGTGCCAGCAGCGCCAGGCGTTCGGGGGGGCTGGACTATGGCTACACCTTC. Protein sequence: CASSARRSGGLDYGYTF. The chain uses TRBV5-5 and TRBJ1-2, with D perhaps TRBD1 (6 bases). In germline, CDR1 is SGHKS, CDR2 YYEKEE (reference sequence). This CDR3 spans 17 amino acids. V was trimmed by 4 bases and J by 3 bases, leaving 22 bases between them.

V usage is TRBV19 and J usage is TRBJ1-5; D is perhaps TRBD1 (6 bases). The CDR3 is 15 amino acids. Germline assignment: CDR1 LNHDA and CDR2 SQIVND (reference sequence). Trimming pared 7 bases from V and 4 bases from J, leaving 17 bases between. The CDR3 is CASTYRQEVNQPQHF. CDR3 nucleotide sequence: TGTGCCAGTACCTATAGACAGGAAGTAAATCAGCCCCAGCATTTT.

The chain joins TRBV7-8 to TRBJ2-7, with a tentative D call TRBD2 (6 bases). This CDR3 is 15 amino acids long. Germline CDR1 is SGHVS and CDR2 is FQNEAQ. V was pared by 3 bases and J by 2 bases, with 14 bases between. The DNA of the CDR3 is TGTGCCAGCAGCTTTTGGGCTAGCGACACCTACGAGCAGTACTTC. Encoded protein: CASSFWASDTYEQYF.

This clone occurred a few times. This rearrangement joins TRBV28 to TRBJ1-1; 11 bases line up with TRBD1. V lost 5 bases, J lost 4 bases, and 12 bases stayed unmatched. Germline lookup yields CDR1 MDHEN and CDR2 SYDVKM. The CDR3 has 17 amino acids. CDR3 residues: CASSTGTGGFLGTEAFF. CDR3 coding DNA: TGTGCCAGCAGTACCGGGACAGGGGGTTTTTTGGGCACTGAAGCTTTCTTT.

This clone was detected only a few times. This sequence joins TRBV4-1 and TRBJ2-5, with TRBD2 matching 12 bases. The J call is doubtful: the DNA matches TRBJ2-7 better. CDR3 length equals 19 residues. Germline CDR1 is MGHRA and CDR2 is YSYEKL. The CDR3: CASSPWRLAGGRGGNEQYF. The CDR3 bases are TGCGCCAGCAGCCCCTGGAGGCTAGCGGGGGGGCGAGGAGGCAACGAGCAGTACTTC.

A single count supports this clone. V and J are TRBV19 and TRBJ1-1; weak D call: TRBD1 (5 bases). The CDR3 is made up of 12 amino acids. The V gene's germline CDR1 is LNHDA and CDR2 SQIVND (reference sequence). The V end was cut by 5 bases, the J end by 7 bases, with 11 bases between. The CDR3 region is CASSPDTIEAFF. As DNA, the CDR3 is TGTGCCAGTAGTCCGGACACTATTGAAGCTTTCTTT.

V usage is TRBV7-6 and J usage is TRBJ1-1; 9 bases agree with TRBD1. Looked up from germline, CDR1 is SGHVS and CDR2 is FNYEAQ. Trimming at V came to 1 base and at J to 4 bases, leaving 7 bases not matched to a gene. The CDR3 contains 16 residues. The CDR3, as DNA: TGTGCCAGCAGCTTAGGACAGGGGGAGGCGGGCACTGAAGCTTTCTTT. Protein: CASSLGQGEAGTEAFF.

The chain couples TRBV27 to TRBJ2-1; D perhaps matches TRBD1 (6 bases). The CDR3 sequence is 16 residues long. In germline, CDR1 is MNHEY, CDR2 SMNVEV (reference sequence). V lost 2 bases to trimming and J lost 0 bases, with 11 bases between them. The CDR3 region is CASSLMAGVSYNEQFF. The CDR3 DNA sequence: TGTGCCAGCAGTTTAATGGCAGGGGTCTCCTACAATGAGCAGTTCTTC.

The chain uses TRBV7-8 and TRBJ2-3; D unresolved. The germline gives CDR1 SGHVS, CDR2 FQNEAQ. The CDR3 has 14 residues. Trimming cost V 0 bases and J 4 bases, with 8 bases left between them. CDR3 region: CASSLAVQADTQYF. The CDR3 coding sequence is TGTGCCAGCAGCTTAGCGGTGCAGGCAGATACGCAGTATTTT.

The chain recombines TRBV18 with TRBJ1-1; the D is unclear. The CDR3 sequence is 12 residues long. Germline V gives CDR1 KGHSH, CDR2 LQKENI. Trimming shortened V by 5 bases and J by 1 base, and 5 bases separated the two germline ends. The CDR3 spells CASSSSNTEAFF. In DNA, the CDR3 is TGTGCCAGCTCATCATCGAACACTGAAGCTTTCTTT.